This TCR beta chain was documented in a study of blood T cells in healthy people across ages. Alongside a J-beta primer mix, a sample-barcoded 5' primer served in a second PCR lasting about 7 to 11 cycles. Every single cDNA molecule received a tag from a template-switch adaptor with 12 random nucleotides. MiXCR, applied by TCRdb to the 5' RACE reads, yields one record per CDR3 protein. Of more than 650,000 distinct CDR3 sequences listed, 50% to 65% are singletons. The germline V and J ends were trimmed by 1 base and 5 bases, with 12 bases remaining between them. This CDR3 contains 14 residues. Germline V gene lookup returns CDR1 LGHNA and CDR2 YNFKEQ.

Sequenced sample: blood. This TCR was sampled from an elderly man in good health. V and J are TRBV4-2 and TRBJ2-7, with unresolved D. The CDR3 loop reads CASSQGPQIDEQYF. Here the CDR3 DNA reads TGTGCCAGCAGCCAAGGTCCCCAGATCGACGAGCAGTACTTC.